This is a list of T cell receptor beta chains from one sample in a study of shared clonotypes between healthy human individuals. Here immunoSEQ multiplex PCR was the method, and the copy in TCRdb shows in-frame clones only, minus some. The table lists 2 million to 3 million clones, roughly 93% of them singletons. The specimen sequenced was naive CD4+ T cells from PBMCs. These receptors were collected from a young man in good health. Some clones in this sample may be carry-over from other donors' samples. CDR3s include the opening cysteine and the closing phenylalanine or tryptophan. A D gene is named only where the DNA matches it firmly. Some rows have no size entry. The others give once, few or many, or a class for an expanded clone.

clone_size: -; j_call: TRBJ1-1; v_call: TRBV5-1; d_call: -; cdr3_aa: CASSLGDTEAFF; cdr3_nt: TGCGCCAGCAGCTTAGGGGACACTGAAGCTTTCTTT
clone_size: -; j_call: TRBJ2-7; v_call: TRBV28; d_call: TRBD1; cdr3_aa: CASSSLGQGAREQYF; cdr3_nt: TGTGCCAGCAGTTCCCTGGGACAGGGGGCGCGGGAGCAGTACTTC
clone_size: -; j_call: TRBJ2-1; v_call: TRBV7-8; d_call: -; cdr3_aa: CASSLLASDSYNEQFF; cdr3_nt: TGTGCCAGCAGCTTATTGGCCAGCGACTCCTACAATGAGCAGTTCTTC
clone_size: -; j_call: TRBJ1-4; v_call: TRBV14; d_call: -; cdr3_aa: CASSQFSVFGGRFATNEKLFF; cdr3_nt: TGTGCCAGCAGCCAATTTTCCGTTTTCGGGGGCAGGTTTGCAACTAATGAAAAACTGTTTTTT
clone_size: -; j_call: TRBJ2-1; v_call: TRBV19; d_call: TRBD1; cdr3_aa: CASSLGTANNEQFF; cdr3_nt: TGTGCCAGTAGTTTAGGGACAGCCAACAATGAGCAGTTCTTC
clone_size: -; j_call: TRBJ2-3; v_call: TRBV5-5; d_call: TRBD1; cdr3_aa: CASTLLPGQGAVDTQYF; cdr3_nt: TGTGCCAGCACCCTACTCCCGGGACAGGGGGCTGTAGATACGCAGTATTTT
clone_size: -; j_call: TRBJ2-1; v_call: TRBV5-4; d_call: TRBD1; cdr3_aa: CASSFSGQHNEQFF; cdr3_nt: TGTGCCAGCAGCTTTTCGGGACAGCACAATGAGCAGTTCTTC
clone_size: -; j_call: TRBJ2-1; v_call: TRBV7-2; d_call: -; cdr3_aa: CASSLGRSAGKFF; cdr3_nt: TGTGCCAGCAGCTTGGGGCGTTCGGCTGGGAAGTTCTTC
clone_size: -; j_call: TRBJ2-3; v_call: TRBV28; d_call: TRBD2; cdr3_aa: CATGTSGRVADTQYF; cdr3_nt: TGTGCCACAGGGACTAGCGGGAGGGTGGCAGATACGCAGTATTTT
clone_size: -; j_call: TRBJ1-4; v_call: TRBV28; d_call: -; cdr3_aa: CASTRREAGNEKLFF; cdr3_nt: TGTGCCAGCACCCGAAGAGAGGCAGGGAATGAAAAACTGTTTTTT
clone_size: -; j_call: TRBJ2-7; v_call: TRBV7-3; d_call: TRBD2; cdr3_aa: CASSLGTSGTYEQYF; cdr3_nt: TGTGCCAGCAGCTTGGGGACTAGCGGAACCTACGAGCAGTACTTC
clone_size: -; j_call: TRBJ2-3; v_call: TRBV9; d_call: TRBD2; cdr3_aa: CASSPGTSGTDTQYF; cdr3_nt: TGTGCCAGCAGCCCGGGGACTAGCGGAACAGATACGCAGTATTTT
clone_size: -; j_call: TRBJ2-3; v_call: TRBV28; d_call: -; cdr3_aa: CASSLGRADNTDTQYF; cdr3_nt: TGTGCCAGCAGTTTAGGTAGGGCGGACAACACAGATACGCAGTATTTT
clone_size: -; j_call: TRBJ1-1; v_call: TRBV27; d_call: -; cdr3_aa: CASSLRTATMNTEAFF; cdr3_nt: TGTGCCAGCAGTCTAAGGACAGCTACTATGAACACTGAAGCTTTCTTT
clone_size: -; j_call: TRBJ1-2; v_call: TRBV28; d_call: -; cdr3_aa: CASTKGRDGYTF; cdr3_nt: TGTGCCAGCACCAAGGGGCGAGATGGCTACACCTTC
clone_size: -; j_call: TRBJ2-5; v_call: TRBV19; d_call: -; cdr3_aa: CASSIGPEETQYF; cdr3_nt: TGTGCCAGTAGTATAGGGCCAGAAGAGACCCAGTACTTC
clone_size: once; j_call: TRBJ2-7; v_call: TRBV14; d_call: TRBD1; cdr3_aa: CASRRTGGYEQYF; cdr3_nt: TGTGCCAGCAGGCGTACAGGGGGCTACGAGCAGTACTTC
clone_size: -; j_call: TRBJ2-3; v_call: TRBV28; d_call: -; cdr3_aa: CASSFQAGGVTDTQYF; cdr3_nt: TGTGCCAGCAGTTTTCAGGCGGGTGGGGTCACAGATACGCAGTATTTT
clone_size: -; j_call: TRBJ2-3; v_call: TRBV30; d_call: TRBD2; cdr3_aa: CAWRGLAGYTDTQYF; cdr3_nt: TGTGCCTGGAGGGGACTAGCGGGGTACACAGATACGCAGTATTTT
clone_size: -; j_call: TRBJ2-1; v_call: TRBV15; d_call: -; cdr3_aa: CATSRGIISHNNEQFF; cdr3_nt: TGTGCCACCAGCAGGGGAATTATCAGCCACAACAATGAGCAGTTCTTC
clone_size: -; j_call: TRBJ1-1; v_call: TRBV18; d_call: -; cdr3_aa: CASSQGAEAEAFF; cdr3_nt: TGTGCCAGCTCACAAGGGGCTGAGGCTGAAGCTTTCTTT
clone_size: -; j_call: TRBJ2-3; v_call: TRBV14; d_call: TRBD2; cdr3_aa: CASSQQAGGTDTQYF; cdr3_nt: TGTGCCAGCAGCCAGCAGGCGGGAGGAACAGATACGCAGTATTTT
clone_size: -; j_call: TRBJ1-1; v_call: TRBV4-3; d_call: -; cdr3_aa: CASSQDSRAGTEAFF; cdr3_nt: TGCGCCAGCAGCCAAGATTCCAGGGCGGGCACTGAAGCTTTCTTT
clone_size: -; j_call: TRBJ1-3; v_call: TRBV28; d_call: -; cdr3_aa: CASSLTPNPGNTIHF; cdr3_nt: TGTGCCAGCAGTTTAACTCCAAATCCTGGAAACACCATACATTTT
clone_size: once; j_call: TRBJ2-7; v_call: TRBV7-8; d_call: TRBD2; cdr3_aa: CASSLVTGGSSYEQYF; cdr3_nt: TGTGCCAGCAGCTTAGTTACCGGGGGGAGCAGCTACGAGCAGTACTTC
clone_size: -; j_call: TRBJ1-5; v_call: TRBV10-1; d_call: -; cdr3_aa: CASSERGSQPQHF; cdr3_nt: TGCGCCAGCAGTGAGAGGGGCAGTCAGCCCCAGCATTTT
clone_size: -; j_call: TRBJ2-5; v_call: TRBV2; d_call: -; cdr3_aa: CASSDLAEETQYF; cdr3_nt: TGTGCCAGCAGTGATCTGGCAGAAGAGACCCAGTACTTC
clone_size: once; j_call: TRBJ2-3; v_call: TRBV28; d_call: TRBD2; cdr3_aa: CASTAGGPRLTDTQYF; cdr3_nt: TGTGCCAGCACCGCGGGGGGGCCCCGTCTCACAGATACGCAGTATTTT
clone_size: -; j_call: TRBJ2-1; v_call: TRBV2; d_call: TRBD1; cdr3_aa: CASSQQGGEQFF; cdr3_nt: TGTGCCAGCAGTCAACAGGGGGGTGAGCAGTTCTTC
clone_size: -; j_call: TRBJ2-7; v_call: TRBV28; d_call: -; cdr3_aa: CASSYRVDEQYF; cdr3_nt: TGTGCCAGCAGTTACAGGGTGGACGAGCAGTACTTC
clone_size: once; j_call: TRBJ2-3; v_call: TRBV2; d_call: -; cdr3_aa: CASLPGTGDTQYF; cdr3_nt: TGTGCCAGTCTGCCGGGGACGGGAGATACGCAGTATTTT
clone_size: -; j_call: TRBJ2-7; v_call: TRBV27; d_call: -; cdr3_aa: CASSLLQGGLFEQYF; cdr3_nt: TGTGCCAGCAGTTTACTCCAGGGTGGGCTGTTCGAGCAGTACTTC
clone_size: -; j_call: TRBJ2-3; v_call: TRBV5-1; d_call: TRBD2; cdr3_aa: CASSHTDVGLASSDTQYF; cdr3_nt: TGCGCCAGCAGCCACACCGACGTAGGACTAGCAAGTTCTGATACGCAGTATTTT
clone_size: once; j_call: TRBJ1-5; v_call: TRBV7-2; d_call: -; cdr3_aa: CASSLGGSSNQPQHF; cdr3_nt: TGTGCCAGCAGCTTAGGCGGATCTAGCAATCAGCCCCAGCATTTT
clone_size: -; j_call: TRBJ2-1; v_call: TRBV7-8; d_call: -; cdr3_aa: CASSLAEPNEQFF; cdr3_nt: TGTGCCAGCAGCTTAGCGGAACCCAATGAGCAGTTCTTC
clone_size: -; j_call: TRBJ1-5; v_call: TRBV4-2; d_call: -; cdr3_aa: CASSPSAPQPQHF; cdr3_nt: TGTGCCAGCAGCCCATCCGCCCCTCAGCCCCAGCATTTT
clone_size: -; j_call: TRBJ2-7; v_call: TRBV28; d_call: TRBD1; cdr3_aa: CASSLTGGIHEQYF; cdr3_nt: TGTGCCAGCAGTTTAACAGGGGGGATCCACGAGCAGTACTTC
clone_size: -; j_call: TRBJ2-1; v_call: TRBV5-5; d_call: -; cdr3_aa: CASSLGLAPSYNEQFF; cdr3_nt: TGTGCCAGCAGCTTGGGTCTCGCGCCATCCTACAATGAGCAGTTCTTC
clone_size: -; j_call: TRBJ1-5; v_call: TRBV2; d_call: -; cdr3_aa: CASATHGDQPQHF; cdr3_nt: TGTGCCAGCGCGACCCATGGAGATCAGCCCCAGCATTTT
clone_size: -; j_call: TRBJ1-5; v_call: TRBV28; d_call: -; cdr3_aa: CAIRLRVGQPQHF; cdr3_nt: TGTGCCATCCGTTTGCGGGTTGGGCAGCCCCAGCATTTT
clone_size: -; j_call: TRBJ2-7; v_call: TRBV5-1; d_call: TRBD1; cdr3_aa: CASSHGTGTGEQYF; cdr3_nt: TGCGCCAGCAGCCACGGGACAGGGACAGGCGAGCAGTACTTC
clone_size: -; j_call: TRBJ1-3; v_call: TRBV28; d_call: -; cdr3_aa: CASSLSRAPGNTIYF; cdr3_nt: TGTGCCAGCAGTTTATCGAGGGCGCCAGGAAACACCATATATTTT
clone_size: -; j_call: TRBJ2-1; v_call: TRBV4-2; d_call: TRBD2; cdr3_aa: CASSQVSAGEGNEQFF; cdr3_nt: TGTGCCAGCAGCCAAGTCTCAGCGGGAGAGGGGAATGAGCAGTTCTTC